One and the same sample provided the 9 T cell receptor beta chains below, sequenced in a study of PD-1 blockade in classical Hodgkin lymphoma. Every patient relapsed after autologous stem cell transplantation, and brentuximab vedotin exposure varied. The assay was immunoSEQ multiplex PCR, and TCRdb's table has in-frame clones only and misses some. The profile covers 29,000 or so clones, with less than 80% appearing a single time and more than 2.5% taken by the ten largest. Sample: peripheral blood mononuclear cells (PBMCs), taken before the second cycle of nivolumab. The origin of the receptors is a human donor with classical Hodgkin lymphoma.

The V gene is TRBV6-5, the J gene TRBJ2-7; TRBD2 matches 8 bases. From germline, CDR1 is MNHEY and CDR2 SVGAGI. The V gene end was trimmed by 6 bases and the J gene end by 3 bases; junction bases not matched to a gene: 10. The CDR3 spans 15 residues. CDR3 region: CASSYVAGNSYEQYF. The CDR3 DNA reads TGTGCCAGCAGCTACGTAGCGGGGAACAGCTACGAGCAGTACTTC.

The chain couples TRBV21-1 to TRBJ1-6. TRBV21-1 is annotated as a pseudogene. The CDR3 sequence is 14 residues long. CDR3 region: CASSGGVTGSPLHF. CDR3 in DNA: TGTGCCAGCAGCGGGGGAGTCACGGGGTCACCCCTCCACTTT.

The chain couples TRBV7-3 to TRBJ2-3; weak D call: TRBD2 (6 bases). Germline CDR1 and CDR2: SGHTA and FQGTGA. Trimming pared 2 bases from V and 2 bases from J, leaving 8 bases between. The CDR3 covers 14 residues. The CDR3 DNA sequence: TGTGCCAGCAGCTTAGCGGGGTCCACAGATACGCAGTATTTT. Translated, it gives CASSLAGSTDTQYF.

CDR3 DNA: TGTGCCACCAGCATGGACAGGGAAGGCTATGGCTACACCTTC. It codes for CATSMDREGYGYTF. J is TRBJ1-2 and V is TRBV15, with TRBD1 matching over 8 bases. The V gene's germline CDR1 is LNHNV and CDR2 YYDKDF (reference sequence). With 4 bases clipped from V and 4 bases from J, the junction kept 5 bases outside the gene matches. The CDR3 length is 14 residues.

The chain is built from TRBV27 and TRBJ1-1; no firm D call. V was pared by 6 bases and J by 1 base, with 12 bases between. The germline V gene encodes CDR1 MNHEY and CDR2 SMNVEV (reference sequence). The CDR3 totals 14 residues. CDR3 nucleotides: TGTGCCAGCAGACCTGGGCGGGGGAACACTGAAGCTTTCTTT. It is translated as CASRPGRGNTEAFF.

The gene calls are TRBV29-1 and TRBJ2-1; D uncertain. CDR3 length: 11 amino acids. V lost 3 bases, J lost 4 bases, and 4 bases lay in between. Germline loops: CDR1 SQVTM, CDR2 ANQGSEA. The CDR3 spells CSVDEYNEQFF. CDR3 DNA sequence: TGCAGCGTTGACGAATACAATGAGCAGTTCTTC.

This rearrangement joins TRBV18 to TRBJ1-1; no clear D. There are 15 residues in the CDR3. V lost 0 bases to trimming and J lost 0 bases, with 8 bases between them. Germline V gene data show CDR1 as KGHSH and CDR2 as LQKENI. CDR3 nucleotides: TGTGCCAGCTCACCACCTGTAGGCCTGAACACTGAAGCTTTCTTT. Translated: CASSPPVGLNTEAFF.

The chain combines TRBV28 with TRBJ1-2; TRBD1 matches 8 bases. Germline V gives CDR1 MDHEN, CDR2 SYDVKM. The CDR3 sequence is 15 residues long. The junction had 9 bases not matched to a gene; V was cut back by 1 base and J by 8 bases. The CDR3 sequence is CASSLSGQGEWGYTF. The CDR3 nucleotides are TGTGCCAGCAGTTTATCCGGACAGGGCGAGTGGGGCTACACCTTC.

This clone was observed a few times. CDR3 nucleotides: TGTGCCAGCAGTTCCCGGGACTCCATACAAGAGACCCAGTACTTC. It encodes CASSSRDSIQETQYF. The chain uses TRBV6-5 and TRBJ2-5; perhaps TRBD2 as D (6 bases). The CDR3 contains 15 residues. Germline CDR1 is MNHEY and CDR2 is SVGAGI. The V end was cut by 4 bases, the J end by 2 bases, with 14 bases between.